This T cell receptor (beta chain) was captured by sequencing in a study of vaccination effects on CD4 cells after COVID-19. As for the study in general: Participants each got two BNT162b2 or mRNA-1273 vaccine doses.

Study-wide points: The study found marked clonal contraction of infection- and vaccine-induced clones late after vaccination. Convalescent patients numbered few in the study; early post-infection timepoints were missing entirely.

Libraries were prepared by immunoSEQ multiplex PCR; TCRdb keeps only in-frame clonotypes and omits some of them. The sample consists of fewer than 70,000 clones, about 80% of them appearing once. Notes on this clone: Its antigen is as yet unknown.

V lost 4 bases to trimming and J lost 2 bases, with 16 bases between them. Germline-derived CDR1 and CDR2 are SGHKS and YYEKEE (reference sequence). The CDR3 is made up of 15 amino acids. Antigen-specific CD4+ T cells were expanded (with viral peptide pools) by the ViraFEST assay ahead of sequencing. The culture ran for approximately 11 days before CD4+ T cells were isolated. Having tested negative for nucleocapsid antibodies, the vaccine recipients showed no prior SARS-CoV-2 infection. Cells had half their medium changed to IL-2 medium on days 3 and 7. The genes are TRBV5-5 and TRBJ2-7; possible D gene TRBD2, 6 bases. This material consisted of CD4+ T cells from PBMCs cultured with SARS-CoV-2 spike peptides, taken before COVID-19 vaccination. The TCR sequence derives from a human donor who received a COVID-19 vaccine. CDR3 loop: CASSPAGTQTYEQYV. The CDR3 nucleotides are TGTGCCAGCAGCCCGGCCGGGACTCAAACCTACGAGCAGTACGTC.